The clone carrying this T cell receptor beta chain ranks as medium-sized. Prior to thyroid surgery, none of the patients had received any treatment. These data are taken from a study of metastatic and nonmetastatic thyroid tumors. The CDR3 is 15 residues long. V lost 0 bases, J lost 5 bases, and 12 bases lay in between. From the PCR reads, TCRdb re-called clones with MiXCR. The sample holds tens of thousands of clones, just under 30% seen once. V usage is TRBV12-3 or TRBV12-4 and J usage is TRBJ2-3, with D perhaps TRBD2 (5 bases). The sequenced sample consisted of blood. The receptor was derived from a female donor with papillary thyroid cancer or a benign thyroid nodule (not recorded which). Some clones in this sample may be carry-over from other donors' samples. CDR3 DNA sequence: TGTGCCAGCAGTTTAGCGGGAGTCGTTAAAGATACGCAGTATTTT. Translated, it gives CASSLAGVVKDTQYF.